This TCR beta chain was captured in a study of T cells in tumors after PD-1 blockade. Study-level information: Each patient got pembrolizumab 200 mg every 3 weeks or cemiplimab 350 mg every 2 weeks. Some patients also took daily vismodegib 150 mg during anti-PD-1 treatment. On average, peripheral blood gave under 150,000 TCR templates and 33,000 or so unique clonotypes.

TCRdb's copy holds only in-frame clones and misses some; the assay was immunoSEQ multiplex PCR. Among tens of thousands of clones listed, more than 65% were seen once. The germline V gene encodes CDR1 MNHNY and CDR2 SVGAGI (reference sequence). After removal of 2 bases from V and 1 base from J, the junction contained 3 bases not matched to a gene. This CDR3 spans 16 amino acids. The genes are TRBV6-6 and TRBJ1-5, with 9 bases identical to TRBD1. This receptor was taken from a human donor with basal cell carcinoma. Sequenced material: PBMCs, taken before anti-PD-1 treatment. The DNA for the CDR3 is TGTGCCAGCAGTTACCCTGGGACAGGGAGCAATCAGCCCCAGCATTTT. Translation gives CASSYPGTGSNQPQHF.